This T cell receptor (beta chain) was obtained from a study of shared clonotypes between healthy human individuals (dated by TCRdb to the early 2020s). As for the study more broadly: A couple of women and three men aged 18 to 49 years were included in the cohort. Libraries were prepared and TCR repertoires were sequenced by different laboratories using diverse techniques, in order to increase sequencing depth and limit assay-specific biases. For each donor, CD4 naive and CD4 memory were each run on three plates, CD8 naive on two plates, and CD8 memory on one plate. Blood TCR repertoires of about 5 healthy adults were deeply sequenced to estimate repertoire size and the extent of clonotype sharing between individuals. Between about 0.85 and 9.5 billion PBMCs per donor were obtained by leukapheresis. What the authors observed across the whole study: Compared with non-shared clonotypes, clonotypes shared by all four sorted-subset donors had higher generation probabilities. The genetic and exposure-history diversity represented was limited by the small number of donors. Sharing across a few donors was observed for around 5% of naive CD4, around 3.5% of naive CD8, 2% to 2.5% of memory CD4, and around 0.44% of memory CD8 clonotypes. Naive subsets generally had larger estimated clonotype richness than memory subsets did. Pairwise subsampling indicated that sequencing depth was expected to affect the degree of clonotype sharing among donors. Sampling was limited to blood, and TCR repertoires in tissue likely differ from TCR repertoires in blood. Incomplete sequencing was indicated by rarefaction of sorted-subset datasets, despite the large sequencing depth.

A word on this clone: No cognate antigen has been identified for it. The input lacks base qualities; no much larger clone sits a single base away.

CD8 naive samples were obtained by positive selection for CCR7 among CD45RO-negative cells, yielding a CD45RA+CCR7+ population from which TemRA cells were excluded. The donors were healthy, HIV-negative adults with no recently reported acute infections or vaccinations. Every donor was a Caucasian adult residing in Nashville, Tennessee, USA. After blood collection by leukapheresis, PBMCs were isolated using Ficoll-Histopaque density gradient centrifugation and then cryopreserved in the vapor phase of liquid nitrogen. Analytical flow cytometry was used to check the purity and quantity of each magnetically sorted T cell population. From each sorted fraction, genomic DNA was isolated and quantified by UV absorbance on a Nanodrop 2000c. CDR1 and CDR2 are read off the germline V gene as SQVTM and ANQGSEA. The junction shows trimming of 4 bases on V and 2 bases on J, plus 15 bases between the germline ends. The CDR3 runs 15 residues from the cysteine to the phenylalanine. Only the CDR3 part of the read is kept: 45 bases, read in frame from the first base.

Using the deep immunoSEQ assay, multiplex PCR amplified TCR CDR3 regions from genomic DNA. Genomic DNA extracted from each cell subset was distributed evenly over all wells of several immunoSEQ 96-well plates, and each plate served as one replicate. For sorted subsets, about 200 ng genomic DNA, equal to tens of thousands of T cell genomes, was loaded into each replicate PCR. Purified libraries were measured with a Qubit 3.0 fluorometer, size-checked on a Bioanalyzer 2100, and measured again with the KAPA Library Quantification kit. Each immunoSEQ 96-well plate was sequenced on its own single-read 150-cycle Illumina NextSeq 550 flow cell. For the original study's pipeline: The immunoSEQ output contained only junctional sequences without quality scores, so filtering could not match that applied to full-length reads. Sequences were annotated with PyIR, a Python wrapper for IgBLAST v1.9, using IMGT germline references to assign V/J genes and CDR3. Reads with weak V/J assignments (E-value above 1e-6), missing CDR3, stop codons, out-of-frame junctions, or ambiguous translated residues were removed. V3J clonotypes were defined as sequences sharing the same inferred V gene, J gene, and CDR3 amino acid sequence. The percentage overlap between two repertoires was calculated by dividing the number of shared unique clonotypes by the size of the smaller repertoire. Repertoire richness was assessed with RTK rarefaction, the Chao1 estimator, and Recon v2.1 estimates of unobserved clonotypes. Generation probabilities for all TCRbeta clonotypes obtained by the gDNA method from several donors were computed using OLGA. The table comes from immuneACCESS by way of TCRdb, which keeps in-frame sequences with V and J called. Part of the clones is missing from these tables; in studies checked, under half for an unresolved V gene and the rest for unknown reasons. The D gene and trimming were derived from the DNA, and the V and J assignments and clone size from that table. The sample table records fewer than 1 million clones; 96% of these occur just once. The ten largest clonotypes hold around 0.21% of the sample.

Rearrangement joined TRBV29-1 to TRBJ2-1; TRBD2 is possibly the D segment (6 matching bases). The clonotype was recovered from a man younger than 45 in good health. Input material: naive CD8+ T cells sorted from blood. This sample's cell subset or site label indicates: CD45RA+CCR7+. The DNA is as follows: TGCAGCGTTGTACGGGGACTGCCTCCCTACAATGAGCAGTTCTTC. This translates into CSVVRGLPPYNEQFF.